The 32 T cell receptor beta chains below all came from one sample that was sequenced in a study of shared clonotypes between healthy human individuals. CD45RO-negative, CCR7-positively selected cells formed the naive CD8 fraction, excluding terminally differentiated effector memory CD45RA+ cells. The method was immunoSEQ multiplex PCR; TCRdb's version includes in-frame clones alone and lacks a portion of them. The sample has millions of clones, roughly 91% seen once; the top ten hold approximately 1.7%. Sequenced: naive CD8+ T cells from PBMCs. The receptors come from a man aged 18 to 30 in good health. Some clones in this sample may be carry-over from other donors' samples.

The chain has TRBV5-4 and TRBJ1-1, with D uncertain. The CDR3 is 15 amino acids. Looked up from germline, CDR1 is SGHNT and CDR2 is YYREEE (reference sequence). Trimming cost V 0 bases and J 0 bases, with 9 bases left between them. CDR3 sequence reads: CASSLGRHLNTEAFF. The CDR3 region has the DNA TGTGCCAGCAGCTTGGGGAGACACTTGAACACTGAAGCTTTCTTT.

This rearrangement joins TRBV9 to TRBJ1-2; 9 bases line up with TRBD1. Germline V lookup: CDR1 SGDLS, CDR2 YYNGEE. The length of the CDR3 is 17 residues. V lost 0 bases, J lost 7 bases, and 13 bases stayed unmatched. CDR3 nucleotides: TGTGCCAGCAGCGTAGAGGAGAGGGGACAGGGAGATGGTGGCTACACCTTC. As protein: CASSVEERGQGDGGYTF.

The chain combines TRBV6-5 with TRBJ1-2; TRBD1 matches at 7 bases. The V segment lost 6 bases and the J segment 7 bases; nucleotides outside the gene matches: 8. Germline CDR1 reads MNHEY; CDR2 reads SVGAGI. The CDR3 loop spans 13 amino acids. For the CDR3, the DNA is TGTGCCAGCAGGGAGACAGGGTCCCTTGGCTACACCTTC. Translated, it gives CASRETGSLGYTF.

V gene TRBV7-8 combines with J gene TRBJ2-6, with a weak D call TRBD1 (6 bases). The CDR3 is 18 residues long. V lost 3 bases and J lost 2, with 17 bases in between. Looked up from germline, CDR1 is SGHVS and CDR2 is FQNEAQ. CDR3 residues: CASSFYRALGAGANVLTF. The DNA of the CDR3 is TGTGCCAGCAGCTTCTACAGGGCACTCGGAGCTGGGGCCAACGTCCTGACTTTC.

The chain employs TRBV10-3 and TRBJ1-1, with a weak D call TRBD1 (5 bases). V lost 6 bases and J lost 2, with 19 bases in between. From germline, CDR1 is ENHRY and CDR2 SYGVKD. The CDR3 totals 16 residues. CDR3 DNA sequence: TGTGCCATCAGCCCCTTAGGGGACTCAGGAAACACTGAAGCTTTCTTT. Translation: CAISPLGDSGNTEAFF.

The rearrangement uses TRBV6-1 and TRBJ2-6; no clear D gene. Trimming stripped 3 bases from V and 0 bases from J, with 6 bases between. The germline CDR1 and CDR2 sequences are MNHNS and SASEGT. The CDR3 is 15 amino acids. The chain's CDR3 is CASSDWISGANVLTF. The DNA of the CDR3 is TGTGCCAGCAGTGATTGGATCTCTGGGGCCAACGTCCTGACTTTC.

The rearrangement links TRBV27 to TRBJ2-1, with a weak D call TRBD2 (6 bases). The V and J ends lost 0 bases and 4 bases respectively, with 13 bases between them. This CDR3 has 16 amino acids. The V gene's germline CDR1 is MNHEY and CDR2 SMNVEV (reference sequence). In DNA, the CDR3 is TGTGCCAGCAGTTTATCGGTGGCTAGCGTTTACAATGAGCAGTTCTTC. Translated: CASSLSVASVYNEQFF.

The chain joins TRBV15 to TRBJ2-3; D is undetermined. Germline CDR1 is LNHNV and CDR2 is YYDKDF (reference sequence). The CDR3 loop spans 12 amino acids. V was shortened by 5 bases and J by 7 bases, with 10 bases between the two germline ends. The CDR3 sequence is CATSPYQYTQYF. As DNA, the CDR3 is TGTGCCACCAGCCCCTACCAATATACGCAGTATTTT. Variable domain in full (rest from reference TRBV15 and TRBJ2-3): DAMVIQNPRYQVTQFGKPVTLSCSQTLNHNVMYWYQQKSSQAPKLLFHYYDKDFNNEADTPDNFQSRRPNTSFCFLDIRSPGLGDTAMYLCATSPYQYTQYFGPGTRLTVL.

The chain joins TRBV9 to TRBJ2-1; no clear D. V was cut by 4 bases and J by 7 bases, with 12 bases left in between. CDR1 is SGDLS and CDR2 is YYNGEE in the germline V gene. The CDR3 sequence is 13 residues long. Here the CDR3 reads CASSHQAWNEQFF. In DNA, the CDR3 is TGTGCCAGCAGCCACCAAGCTTGGAATGAGCAGTTCTTC.

J is TRBJ2-6 and V is TRBV4-1; D could derive from TRBD1 or TRBD2 (5 bases each). Germline lookup yields CDR1 MGHRA and CDR2 YSYEKL. The CDR3 consists of 16 residues. Trimming took off 4 bases at V and 2 bases at J, with 12 bases between the two ends. The CDR3 DNA sequence: TGCGCCAGCAGCCTCAGATCGGGGCCTGGGGCCAACGTCCTGACTTTC. Amino acids: CASSLRSGPGANVLTF.

This sequence joins TRBV27 and TRBJ2-2, with D unresolved. CDR3 length equals 13 residues. CDR1 and CDR2 (germline): MNHEY, SMNVEV (reference sequence). The germline V and J ends were trimmed by 2 bases and 9 bases, with 10 bases remaining between them. The DNA for the CDR3 is TGTGCCAGCAGTTTAATGACGCGGCGGGAGCTGTTTTTT. It is translated as CASSLMTRRELFF.

This chain joins TRBV6-5 and TRBJ2-1; 7 positions match TRBD1. The germline V gene has CDR1 MNHEY and CDR2 SVGAGI. After removal of 0 bases from V and 4 bases from J, the junction contained 6 bases not matched to a gene. This CDR3 comprises 16 residues. The CDR3 protein is CASSYSIGQVYNEQFF. For the CDR3, the DNA is TGTGCCAGCAGTTACTCTATAGGACAGGTGTACAATGAGCAGTTCTTC.

This clone occurred once. The rearrangement links TRBV4-1 to TRBJ1-4; D is undetermined. V was pared by 1 base and J by 8 bases, with 14 bases between. The CDR3 has 15 residues. Germline V lookup: CDR1 MGHRA, CDR2 YSYEKL. For the CDR3, the DNA is TGCGCCAGCAGCCAAGGTCTAAACCTTGGGGAAAAACTGTTTTTT. Encoded protein: CASSQGLNLGEKLFF.

The rearrangement joins TRBV7-9 to TRBJ2-2, with D unclear. Germline values: CDR1 SEHNR, CDR2 FQNEAQ (reference sequence). Trimming left V 5 bases short and J 3 bases short, with 4 bases between. The CDR3 has 12 amino acids. The CDR3 is CASSDDTGELFF. The CDR3 DNA follows: TGTGCCAGCAGCGATGACACCGGGGAGCTGTTTTTT.

The chain recombines TRBV27 with TRBJ2-7, with TRBD1 as a possible D gene (6 bases). The CDR3 extends over 16 amino acids. Germline CDR1 reads MNHEY; CDR2 reads SMNVEV (reference sequence). Trimming took off 0 bases at V and 2 bases at J, with 14 bases between the two ends. The CDR3 loop is CASSLSGGTRTYEQYF. In DNA form, the CDR3 reads TGTGCCAGCAGTTTATCGGGTGGGACAAGGACCTACGAGCAGTACTTC.

This chain joins TRBV5-1 and TRBJ2-1; no clear D. Germline CDR1 reads SGHRS; CDR2 reads YFSETQ. V lost 6 bases and J lost 7, with 20 bases in between. The CDR3 has 15 residues. The CDR3 coding sequence is TGCGCCAGCACCCTCCCCTCGTTGGTAGAGAATGAGCAGTTCTTC. It translates to CASTLPSLVENEQFF.

This clone was detected only once. The same CDR3 is also encoded by other DNA sequences in this sample. The chain is built from TRBV11-2 and TRBJ2-7, with D perhaps matching TRBD1 (6 bases). Per germline, CDR1 SGHAT and CDR2 FQNNGV. V lost 0 bases and J lost 1, with 10 bases in between. CDR3 length: 15 residues. This chain's CDR3 is CASSLDRGPSYEQYF. CDR3 bases: TGTGCCAGCAGCTTAGACAGGGGTCCATCCTACGAGCAGTACTTC.

A remark on this clone: This sample includes further DNA sequences coding for the same CDR3. The chain carries TRBV4-3 and TRBJ2-1; TRBD1 might be the D (6 bases). This CDR3 region has 15 residues. Looked up from germline, CDR1 is LGHNA and CDR2 is YSLEER. The V end was cut by 4 bases, the J end by 0 bases, with 10 bases between. The CDR3 DNA reads TGCGCCAGCAGCCTTGACAGGAGCTCCTACAATGAGCAGTTCTTC. This sequence encodes CASSLDRSSYNEQFF.

This chain links TRBV19 with TRBJ2-2; maybe TRBD2 (6 bases). Trimming shortened V by 6 bases and J by 3 bases, and 14 bases separated the two germline ends. The CDR3 runs 15 residues. In germline, CDR1 is LNHDA, CDR2 SQIVND (reference sequence). DNA of the CDR3: TGTGCCAGTAGGGGCGCGGGGATAGACACCGGGGAGCTGTTTTTT. It yields the protein CASRGAGIDTGELFF.

This sequence joins TRBV9 and TRBJ2-7; no definite D call. The germline V and J ends were trimmed by 1 base and 8 bases, with 13 bases remaining between them. The CDR3 totals 13 residues. Germline assignment: CDR1 SGDLS and CDR2 YYNGEE. The chain's CDR3 is CASSVPTDTKQYF. In DNA form, the CDR3 reads TGTGCCAGCAGCGTACCTACTGATACGAAGCAGTACTTC.

The V gene is TRBV6-6, the J gene TRBJ1-5, with 7 bases fitting TRBD1. CDR1 and CDR2 (germline): MNHNY, SVGAGI (reference sequence). V lost 7 bases and J lost 4; bases outside the gene matches: 7. The CDR3 runs 14 residues. The CDR3 sequence: CASTWTGSNQPQHF. The CDR3 DNA sequence: TGTGCCAGCACCTGGACAGGCTCTAATCAGCCCCAGCATTTT.

This rearrangement joins TRBV9 to TRBJ2-7, with 8 bases that match TRBD1. In germline, CDR1 is SGDLS, CDR2 YYNGEE. The CDR3 totals 15 residues. V lost 4 bases to trimming and J lost 1 base; unmatched junction nucleotides: 7. CDR3 loop: CASSPRTGNSYEQYF. The CDR3 region has the DNA TGTGCCAGCAGCCCCCGGACAGGGAATTCCTACGAGCAGTACTTC.

The chain uses TRBV11-3 and TRBJ2-3, with TRBD2 matching 12 bases. V trimming: 6 bases; J trimming: 3 bases; junction bases outside the gene matches: 16. Germline lookup yields CDR1 SGHNT and CDR2 YENEEA. The CDR3 totals 19 residues. CDR3 DNA sequence: TGTGCCAGCAGTACAACTAGCGGGAGGCAGGGGAGGGGTACAGATACGCAGTATTTT. Its protein is CASSTTSGRQGRGTDTQYF.

The chain has TRBV15 and TRBJ1-1, with D unresolved. Germline V gene sequence: CDR1 LNHNV, CDR2 YYDKDF (reference sequence). V lost 6 bases and J 0 bases, leaving 8 bases between the germline ends. The CDR3 runs 13 residues. CDR3 sequence reads: CATRALMNTEAFF. Here the CDR3 DNA reads TGTGCCACCAGGGCGCTAATGAACACTGAAGCTTTCTTT. The full variable domain, rest sourced from reference TRBV15 and TRBJ1-1, is DAMVIQNPRYQVTQFGKPVTLSCSQTLNHNVMYWYQQKSSQAPKLLFHYYDKDFNNEADTPDNFQSRRPNTSFCFLDIRSPGLGDTAMYLCATRALMNTEAFFGQGTRLTVV.

This sequence joins TRBV19 and TRBJ2-1, with D tentatively TRBD1 or TRBD2 (5 bases each). V was pared by 4 bases and J by 9 bases, with 16 bases between. The CDR3 runs to 14 residues. Germline-derived CDR1 and CDR2 are LNHDA and SQIVND (reference sequence). CDR3 bases: TGTGCCAGTAGTACCTTCTTGGGGGTTGGTGAGCAGTTCTTC. It translates to CASSTFLGVGEQFF. Filled out from reference TRBV19 and TRBJ2-1, the complete variable domain reads DGGITQSPKYLFRKEGQNVTLSCEQNLNHDAMYWYRQDPGQGLRLIYYSQIVNDFQKGDIAEGYSVSREKKESFPLTVTSAQKNPTAFYLCASSTFLGVGEQFFGPGTRLTVL.

This clone appeared once. The chain carries TRBV4-1 and TRBJ2-1; no definite D call. CDR3 length: 14 residues. Germline values: CDR1 MGHRA, CDR2 YSYEKL. The V end was cut by 1 base, the J end by 9 bases, with 13 bases between. CDR3 sequence reads: CASSQGTAVGEQFF. In nucleotides, the CDR3 is TGCGCCAGCAGCCAAGGAACAGCCGTAGGTGAGCAGTTCTTC.

The chain is built from TRBV4-1 and TRBJ1-4, with TRBD1 identical over 8 bases. Germline-derived CDR1 and CDR2 are MGHRA and YSYEKL. This CDR3 comprises 14 residues. The ends lost 1 base at V and 7 bases at J; junction bases unmatched: 2. DNA for the CDR3: TGCGCCAGCAGCCAAGCCCAGGGGGCTGAAAAACTGTTTTTT. It yields the protein CASSQAQGAEKLFF.

This sequence joins TRBV12-5 and TRBJ2-2, with a tentative D call TRBD2 (6 bases). Trimming cost V 2 bases and J 3 bases, with 22 bases left between them. The germline V gene has CDR1 LGHNT and CDR2 FRNRAP. The CDR3 extends over 19 amino acids. CDR3 sequence reads: CASGLTKGGVGLDTGELFF. The DNA for the CDR3 is TGTGCTAGTGGTTTGACCAAAGGAGGGGTAGGTCTAGACACCGGGGAGCTGTTTTTT.

The chain is built from TRBV6-1 and TRBJ1-3; possible D gene TRBD1, 5 bases. V was trimmed by 2 bases and J by 0 bases, leaving 8 bases between them. Germline values: CDR1 MNHNS, CDR2 SASEGT. This CDR3 region has 15 residues. CDR3 in DNA: TGTGCCAGCAGTGAATGGGGACGCTCTGGAAACACCATATATTTT. Amino acids: CASSEWGRSGNTIYF.

The chain recombines TRBV9 with TRBJ2-7, with 10 nucleotides matching TRBD2. Germline V gene sequence: CDR1 SGDLS, CDR2 YYNGEE. This CDR3 has 16 residues. Germline trimming cut 3 bases from V and 5 bases from J; bases unmatched to any gene: 11. The CDR3 loop is CASSGQSGRAPNEQYF. The CDR3 DNA is TGTGCCAGCAGCGGTCAAAGCGGGAGGGCCCCGAACGAGCAGTACTTC. The full variable domain, rest sourced from reference TRBV9 and TRBJ2-7, is DSGVTQTPKHLITATGQRVTLRCSPRSGDLSVYWYQQSLDQGLQFLIQYYNGEERAKGNILERFSAQQFPDLHSELNLSSLELGDSALYFCASSGQSGRAPNEQYFGPGTRLTVT.

V is TRBV9 and J is TRBJ2-1, with TRBD2 identical over 8 bases. The CDR3 has 16 amino acids. Looked up from germline, CDR1 is SGDLS and CDR2 is YYNGEE. After removal of 3 bases from V and 8 bases from J, the junction contained 13 bases not matched to a gene. The CDR3 reads CASSASPGLVLYEQFF. The DNA of the CDR3 is TGTGCCAGCAGCGCCTCGCCGGGACTAGTTTTATATGAGCAGTTCTTC.

The rearrangement links TRBV6-6 to TRBJ1-2; no reliable D call. The CDR3 spans 13 residues. V was cut by 6 bases and J by 6 bases, with 14 bases left in between. CDR1 is MNHNY and CDR2 is SVGAGI in the germline V gene (reference sequence). The CDR3 DNA follows: TGTGCCAGCAGCCACGCCCCAGTCAATGGCTACACCTTC. Its protein is CASSHAPVNGYTF.